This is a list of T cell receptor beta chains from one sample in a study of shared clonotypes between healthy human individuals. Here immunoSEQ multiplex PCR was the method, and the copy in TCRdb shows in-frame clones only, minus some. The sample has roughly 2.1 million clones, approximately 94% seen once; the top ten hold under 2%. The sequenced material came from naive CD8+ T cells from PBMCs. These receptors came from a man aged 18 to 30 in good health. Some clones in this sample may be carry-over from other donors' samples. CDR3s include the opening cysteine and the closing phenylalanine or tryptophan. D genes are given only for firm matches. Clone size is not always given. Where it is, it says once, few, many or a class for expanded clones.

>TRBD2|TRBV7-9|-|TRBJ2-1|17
CASSSAPLLAGSYEQFF
TGTGCCAGCAGCTCCGCCCCACTACTAGCGGGGAGTTATGAGCAGTTCTTC
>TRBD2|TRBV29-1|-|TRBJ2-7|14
CSVEGPAGVPEQYF
TGCAGCGTGGAGGGGCCAGCGGGAGTTCCCGAGCAGTACTTC
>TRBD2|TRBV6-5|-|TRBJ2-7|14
CASSYGGRGYEQYF
TGTGCCAGCAGTTACGGCGGGAGGGGTTACGAGCAGTACTTC
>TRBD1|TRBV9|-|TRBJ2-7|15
CASSEGQALSYEQYF
TGTGCCAGCAGCGAGGGACAGGCCTTGAGCTACGAGCAGTACTTC
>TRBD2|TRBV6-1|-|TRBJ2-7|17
CASSGASGTVYSYEQYF
TGTGCCAGCAGTGGAGCTAGCGGGACGGTGTACTCCTACGAGCAGTACTTC
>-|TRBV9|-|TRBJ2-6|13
CASSTRSANVLTF
TGTGCCAGCAGCACCCGTTCGGCCAACGTCCTGACTTTC
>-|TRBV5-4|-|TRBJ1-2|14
CASSPEVPSLSYTF
TGTGCCAGCAGCCCTGAAGTACCCAGCCTTAGCTACACCTTC
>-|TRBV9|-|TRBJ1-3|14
CASSVGNAGNTIYF
TGTGCCAGCAGCGTAGGGAACGCTGGAAACACCATATATTTT
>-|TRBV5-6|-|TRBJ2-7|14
CASSIFPGTYEQYF
TGTGCCAGCAGCATATTTCCAGGGACCTACGAGCAGTACTTC
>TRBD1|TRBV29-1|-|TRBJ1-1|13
CSVEGDRGTEAFF
TGCAGCGTTGAAGGGGACAGGGGCACTGAAGCTTTCTTT
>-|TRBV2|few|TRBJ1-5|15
CASSSGTGGYQPQHF
TGTGCCAGCAGTTCGGGCACGGGCGGTTATCAGCCCCAGCATTTT
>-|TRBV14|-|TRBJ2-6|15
CASSHGGPGANVLTF
TGTGCCAGCAGCCACGGGGGGCCCGGGGCCAACGTCCTGACTTTC
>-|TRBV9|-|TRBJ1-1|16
CASSVVKRNSNTEAFF
TGTGCCAGCAGCGTAGTGAAGCGCAACTCGAACACTGAAGCTTTCTTT
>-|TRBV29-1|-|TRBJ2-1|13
CSGLGSSYNEQFF
TGCAGCGGGTTAGGAAGCTCCTACAATGAGCAGTTCTTC
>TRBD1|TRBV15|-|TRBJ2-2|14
CATLSTGIPGELFF
TGTGCCACCTTATCGACAGGGATCCCCGGGGAGCTGTTTTTT
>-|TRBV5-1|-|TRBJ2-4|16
CASSIQGTEAKNIQYF
TGCGCCAGCAGCATACAGGGTACTGAAGCCAAAAACATTCAGTACTTC
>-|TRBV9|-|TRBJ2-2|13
CASSVFSGGELFF
TGTGCCAGCAGCGTATTTTCGGGCGGGGAGCTGTTTTTT
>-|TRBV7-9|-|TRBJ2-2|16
CASSHRDPESLGELFF
TGTGCCAGCAGCCACCGGGACCCTGAGAGTCTCGGGGAGCTGTTTTTT
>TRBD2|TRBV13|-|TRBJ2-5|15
CASSQVSGSGETQYF
TGTGCCAGCAGCCAGGTTAGCGGGAGCGGAGAGACCCAGTACTTC
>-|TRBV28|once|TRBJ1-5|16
CASSLSSVLSNQPQHF
TGTGCCAGCAGTTTAAGTTCGGTCCTTAGCAATCAGCCCCAGCATTTT
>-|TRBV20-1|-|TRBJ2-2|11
CSASRAGELFF
TGCAGTGCTAGCAGGGCCGGGGAGCTGTTTTTT
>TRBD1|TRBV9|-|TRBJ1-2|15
CASSEKPWDSYGYTF
TGTGCCAGCAGCGAGAAGCCCTGGGACAGTTATGGCTACACCTTC
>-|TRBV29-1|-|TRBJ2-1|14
CSVAPGLSYNEQFF
TGCAGCGTTGCACCCGGGCTCTCCTACAATGAGCAGTTCTTC
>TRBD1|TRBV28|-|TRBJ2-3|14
CAGQDRDSTDTQYF
TGTGCCGGACAGGACAGAGATAGCACAGATACGCAGTATTTT
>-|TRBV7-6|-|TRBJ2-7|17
CASSPTPPQGEDYEQYF
TGTGCCAGCAGCCCTACACCGCCGCAGGGGGAGGACTACGAGCAGTACTTC
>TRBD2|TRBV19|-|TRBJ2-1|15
CATGLAGPVYNEQFF
TGTGCCACCGGACTAGCGGGACCCGTCTACAATGAGCAGTTCTTC
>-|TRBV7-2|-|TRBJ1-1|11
CATRMNTEAFF
TGTGCCACGCGAATGAACACTGAAGCTTTCTTT
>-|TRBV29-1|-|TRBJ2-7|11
CSVVQLGEQYF
TGCAGCGTTGTGCAGCTTGGCGAGCAGTACTTC
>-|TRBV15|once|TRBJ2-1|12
CATSSNFNEQFF
TGTGCCACCAGCAGTAACTTTAATGAGCAGTTCTTC
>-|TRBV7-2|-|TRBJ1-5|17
CASSLALVRVGDQPQHF
TGTGCCAGCAGCTTAGCATTGGTTCGGGTAGGCGATCAGCCCCAGCATTTT
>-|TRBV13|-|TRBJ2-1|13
CASSLVFGDEQFF
TGTGCCAGCAGCTTAGTATTCGGGGATGAGCAGTTCTTC
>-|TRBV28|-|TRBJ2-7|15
CASSLLAGNPYEQYF
TGTGCCAGCAGTTTATTAGCAGGAAACCCCTACGAGCAGTACTTC
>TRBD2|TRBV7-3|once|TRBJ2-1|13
CASSAGVGYEQFF
TGTGCCAGCAGCGCGGGAGTAGGCTATGAGCAGTTCTTC
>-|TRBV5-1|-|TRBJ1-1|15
CASSLGFRMNTEAFF
TGCGCCAGCAGCTTGGGGTTTCGGATGAACACTGAAGCTTTCTTT
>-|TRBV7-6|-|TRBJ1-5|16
CASSPSSRQPNQPQHF
TGTGCCAGCAGTCCTTCCTCTCGACAGCCAAATCAGCCCCAGCATTTT
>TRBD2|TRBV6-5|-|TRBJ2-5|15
CASSYSRLAGETQYF
TGTGCCAGCAGTTACTCGAGACTAGCGGGGGAGACCCAGTACTTC
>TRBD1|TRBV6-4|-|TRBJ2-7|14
CASSEGTGNYEQYF
TGTGCCAGCAGTGAGGGGACAGGGAACTACGAGCAGTACTTC
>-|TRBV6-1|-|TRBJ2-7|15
CASSEPREPPYEQYF
TGTGCCAGCAGTGAACCCCGAGAACCCCCCTACGAGCAGTACTTC
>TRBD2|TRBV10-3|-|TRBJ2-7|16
CAISGGLADVSYEQYF
TGTGCCATCAGTGGGGGACTAGCGGATGTATCCTACGAGCAGTACTTC
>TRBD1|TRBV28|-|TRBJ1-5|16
CASNDRRQGVNQPQHF
TGTGCCAGCAACGACCGGAGACAGGGGGTCAATCAGCCCCAGCATTTT
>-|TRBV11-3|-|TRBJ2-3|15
CASSLDWRQGGTQYF
TGTGCCAGCAGCTTAGACTGGCGGCAGGGGGGTACGCAGTATTTT